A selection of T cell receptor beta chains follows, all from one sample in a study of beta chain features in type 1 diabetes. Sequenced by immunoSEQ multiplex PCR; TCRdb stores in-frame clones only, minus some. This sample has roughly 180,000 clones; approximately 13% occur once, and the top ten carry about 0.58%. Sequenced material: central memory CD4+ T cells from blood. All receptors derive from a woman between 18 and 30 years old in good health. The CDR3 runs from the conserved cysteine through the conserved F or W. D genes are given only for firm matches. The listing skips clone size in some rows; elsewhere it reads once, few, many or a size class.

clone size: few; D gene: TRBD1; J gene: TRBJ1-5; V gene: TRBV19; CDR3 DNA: TGTGCCAGTAACCGACGCCGAGACAGGGGGCCAGGGGGCAATCAGCCCCAGCATTTT; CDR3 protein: CASNRRRDRGPGGNQPQHF
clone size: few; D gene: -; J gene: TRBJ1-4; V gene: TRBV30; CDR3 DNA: TGTGCCTCTACAGGACGTCTTGGTGAAAAACTGTTTTTT; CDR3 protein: CASTGRLGEKLFF
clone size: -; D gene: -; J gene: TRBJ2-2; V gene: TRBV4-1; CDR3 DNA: TGCGCCAGCAGCCCTCGAGGGGGAGGGGGGAACACCGGGGAGCTGTTTTTT; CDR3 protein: CASSPRGGGGNTGELFF
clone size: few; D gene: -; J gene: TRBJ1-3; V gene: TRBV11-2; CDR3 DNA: TGTGCCAGCAGCTTAGTACGGGTCTCTGGAAACACCATATATTTT; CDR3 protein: CASSLVRVSGNTIYF
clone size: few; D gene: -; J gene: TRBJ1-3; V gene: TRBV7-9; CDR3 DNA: TGTGCCAGCAGCTTAGGAAGCAGACAGAACTCTGGAAACACCATATATTTT; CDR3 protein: CASSLGSRQNSGNTIYF
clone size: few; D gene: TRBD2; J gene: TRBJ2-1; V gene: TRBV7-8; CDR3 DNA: TGTGCCAGCAGCTTAGGACTAGCGAGATACAATGAGCAGTTCTTC; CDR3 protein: CASSLGLARYNEQFF
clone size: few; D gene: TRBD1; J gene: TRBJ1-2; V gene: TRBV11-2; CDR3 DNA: TGTGCCAGCAGCCTGGGACAGAACTATGGCTACACCTTC; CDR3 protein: CASSLGQNYGYTF
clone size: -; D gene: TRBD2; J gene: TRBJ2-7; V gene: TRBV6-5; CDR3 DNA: TGTGCCAGCACCATGACTAGCGGGGGTCTCGAGCAGTACTTC; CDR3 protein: CASTMTSGGLEQYF
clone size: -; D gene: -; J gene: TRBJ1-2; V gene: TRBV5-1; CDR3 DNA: TGCGCCAGCAGCTTGAATGGCGACTCCTATGGCTACACCTTC; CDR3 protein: CASSLNGDSYGYTF
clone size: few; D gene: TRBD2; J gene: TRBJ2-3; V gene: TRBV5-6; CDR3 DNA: TGTGCCAGCAGCTCAAGACTAGCGGGAGTGGCAGATACGCAGTATTTT; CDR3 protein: CASSSRLAGVADTQYF
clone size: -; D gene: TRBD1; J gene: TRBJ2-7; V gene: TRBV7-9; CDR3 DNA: TGTGCCAGCAGCCCGGGACAGAACACCTACGAGCAGTACTTC; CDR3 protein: CASSPGQNTYEQYF
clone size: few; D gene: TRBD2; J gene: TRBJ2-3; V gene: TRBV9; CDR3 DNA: TGTGCCAGCAGCGTTTATAGCGGGAGGAACACAGATACGCAGTATTTT; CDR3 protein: CASSVYSGRNTDTQYF
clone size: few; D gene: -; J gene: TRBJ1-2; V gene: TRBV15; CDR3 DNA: TGTGCCACCAGCAGACCCCCGGCGGCGCGACGGCCCTATGGCTACACCTTC; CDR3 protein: CATSRPPAARRPYGYTF
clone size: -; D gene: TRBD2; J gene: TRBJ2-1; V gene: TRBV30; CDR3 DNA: TGTGCCTGGAGTAACGTCCTCCTAGCGGGAAATGAGCAGTTCTTC; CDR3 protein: CAWSNVLLAGNEQFF
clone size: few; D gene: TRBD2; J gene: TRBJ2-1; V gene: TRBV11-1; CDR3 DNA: TGTGCCAGCAGTCGTAGCGGGCCATACAATGAGCAGTTCTTC; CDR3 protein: CASSRSGPYNEQFF
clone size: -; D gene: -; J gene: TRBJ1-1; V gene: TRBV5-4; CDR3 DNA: TGTGCCAGCAGCTTGGAGGGGAGGGGCGCTTTCTTT; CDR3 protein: CASSLEGRGAFF
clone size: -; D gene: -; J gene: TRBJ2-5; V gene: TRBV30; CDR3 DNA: TGTGCCTGGGAATGGGGACTGGGACGGCAAGAGACCCAGTACTTC; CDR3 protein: CAWEWGLGRQETQYF